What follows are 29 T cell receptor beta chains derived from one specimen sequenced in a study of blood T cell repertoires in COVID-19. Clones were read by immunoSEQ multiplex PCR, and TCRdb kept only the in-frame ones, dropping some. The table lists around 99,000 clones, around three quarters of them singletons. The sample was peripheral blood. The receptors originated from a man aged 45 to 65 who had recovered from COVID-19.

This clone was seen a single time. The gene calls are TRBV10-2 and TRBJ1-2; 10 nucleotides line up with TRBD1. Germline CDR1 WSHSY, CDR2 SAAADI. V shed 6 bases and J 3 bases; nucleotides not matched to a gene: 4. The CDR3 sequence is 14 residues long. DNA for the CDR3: TGCGCCAGCAGGGGACAGGGGTGGGACTATGGCTACACCTTC. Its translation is CASRGQGWDYGYTF.

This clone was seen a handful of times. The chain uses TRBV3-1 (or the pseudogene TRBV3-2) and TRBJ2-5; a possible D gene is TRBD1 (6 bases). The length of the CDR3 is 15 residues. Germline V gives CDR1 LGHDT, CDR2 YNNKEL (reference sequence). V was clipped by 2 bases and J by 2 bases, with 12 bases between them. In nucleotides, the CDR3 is TGTGCCAGCAGCCAATACGGACAGCTACAAGAGACCCAGTACTTC. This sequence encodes CASSQYGQLQETQYF.

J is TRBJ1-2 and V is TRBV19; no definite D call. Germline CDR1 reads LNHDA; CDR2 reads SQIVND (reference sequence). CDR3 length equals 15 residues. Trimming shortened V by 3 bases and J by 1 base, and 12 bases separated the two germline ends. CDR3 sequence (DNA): TGTGCCAGTAGTATCTCACAGATTAGTAACTATGGCTACACCTTC. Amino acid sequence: CASSISQISNYGYTF. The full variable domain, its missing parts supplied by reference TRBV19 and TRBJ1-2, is DGGITQSPKYLFRKEGQNVTLSCEQNLNHDAMYWYRQDPGQGLRLIYYSQIVNDFQKGDIAEGYSVSREKKESFPLTVTSAQKNPTAFYLCASSISQISNYGYTFGSGTRLTVV.

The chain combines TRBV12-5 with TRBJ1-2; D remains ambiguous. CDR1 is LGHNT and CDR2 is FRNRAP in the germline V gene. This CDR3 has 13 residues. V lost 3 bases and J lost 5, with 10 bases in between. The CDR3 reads CASGLSGVYGYTF. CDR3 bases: TGTGCTAGTGGTTTATCTGGAGTGTATGGCTACACCTTC. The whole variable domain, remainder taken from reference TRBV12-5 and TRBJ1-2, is DARVTQTPRHKVTEMGQEVTMRCQPILGHNTVFWYRQTMMQGLELLAYFRNRAPLDDSGMPKDRFSAEMPDATLATLKIQPSEPRDSAVYFCASGLSGVYGYTFGSGTRLTVV.

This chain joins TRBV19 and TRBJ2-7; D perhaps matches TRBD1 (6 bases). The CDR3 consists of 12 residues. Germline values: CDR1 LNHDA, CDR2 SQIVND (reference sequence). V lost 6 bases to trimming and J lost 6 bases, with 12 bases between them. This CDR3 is CASSQGRGEQYF. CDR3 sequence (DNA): TGTGCCAGTAGCCAGGGCAGGGGCGAGCAGTACTTC.

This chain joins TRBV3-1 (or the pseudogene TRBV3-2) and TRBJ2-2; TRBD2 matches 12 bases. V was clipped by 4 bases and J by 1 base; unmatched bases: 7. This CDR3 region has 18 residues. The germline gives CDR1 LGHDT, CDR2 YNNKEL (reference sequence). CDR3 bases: TGTGCCAGCAGCCTCCGAAAACTAGCGGGAGGGAACACCGGGGAGCTGTTTTTT. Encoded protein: CASSLRKLAGGNTGELFF.

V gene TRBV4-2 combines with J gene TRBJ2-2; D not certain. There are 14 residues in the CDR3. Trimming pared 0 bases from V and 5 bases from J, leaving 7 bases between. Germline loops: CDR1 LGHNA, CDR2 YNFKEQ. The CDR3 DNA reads TGTGCCAGCAGCCAAGAACCGGAGACCGGGGAGCTGTTTTTT. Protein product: CASSQEPETGELFF.

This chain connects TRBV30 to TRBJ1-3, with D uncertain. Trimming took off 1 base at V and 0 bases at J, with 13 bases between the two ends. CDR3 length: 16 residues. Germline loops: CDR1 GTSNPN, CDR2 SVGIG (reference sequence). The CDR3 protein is CAWSGLSWASGNTIYF. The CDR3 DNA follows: TGTGCCTGGAGTGGATTGAGTTGGGCCTCTGGAAACACCATATATTTT.

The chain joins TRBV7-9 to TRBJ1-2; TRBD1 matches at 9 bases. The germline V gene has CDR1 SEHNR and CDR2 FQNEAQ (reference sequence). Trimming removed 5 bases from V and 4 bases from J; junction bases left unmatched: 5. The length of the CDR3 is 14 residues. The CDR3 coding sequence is TGTGCCAGCAGCCGACAGGGGGTTGCCTATGGCTACACCTTC. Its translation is CASSRQGVAYGYTF.

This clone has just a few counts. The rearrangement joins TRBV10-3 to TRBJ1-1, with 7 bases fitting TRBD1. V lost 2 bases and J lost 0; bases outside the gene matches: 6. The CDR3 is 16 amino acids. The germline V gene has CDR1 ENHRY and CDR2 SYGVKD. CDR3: CAISEPRGQLNTEAFF. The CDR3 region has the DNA TGTGCCATCAGTGAGCCGAGGGGACAGTTGAACACTGAAGCTTTCTTT.

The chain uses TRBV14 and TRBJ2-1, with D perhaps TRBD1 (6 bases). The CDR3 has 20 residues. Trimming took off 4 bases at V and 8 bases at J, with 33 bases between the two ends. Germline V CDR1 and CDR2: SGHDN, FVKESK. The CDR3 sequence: CASSPKPRAVLRTVVDEQFF. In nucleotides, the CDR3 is TGTGCCAGCAGCCCCAAGCCGAGGGCGGTACTAAGGACAGTAGTCGATGAGCAGTTCTTC. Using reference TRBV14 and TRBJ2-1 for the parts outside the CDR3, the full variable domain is EAGVTQFPSHSVIEKGQTVTLRCDPISGHDNLYWYRRVMGKEIKFLLHFVKESKQDESGMPNNRFLAERTGGTYSTLKVQPAELEDSGVYFCASSPKPRAVLRTVVDEQFFGPGTRLTVL.

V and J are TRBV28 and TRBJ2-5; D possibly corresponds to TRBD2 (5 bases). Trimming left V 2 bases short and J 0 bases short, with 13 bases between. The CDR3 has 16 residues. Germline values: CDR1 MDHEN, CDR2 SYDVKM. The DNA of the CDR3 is TGTGCCAGCAGTTTAAGCCTTGGGGAGTACCAAGAGACCCAGTACTTC. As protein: CASSLSLGEYQETQYF. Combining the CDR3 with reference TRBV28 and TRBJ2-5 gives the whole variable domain DVKVTQSSRYLVKRTGEKVFLECVQDMDHENMFWYRQDPGLGLRLIYFSYDVKMKEKGDIPEGYSVSREKKERFSLILESASTNQTSMYLCASSLSLGEYQETQYFGPGTRLLVL.

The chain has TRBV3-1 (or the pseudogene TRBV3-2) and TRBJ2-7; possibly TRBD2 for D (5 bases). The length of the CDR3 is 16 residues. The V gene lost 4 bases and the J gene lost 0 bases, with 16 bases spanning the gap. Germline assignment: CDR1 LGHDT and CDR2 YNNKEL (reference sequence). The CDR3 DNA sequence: TGTGCCAGCAGCCGTTCGTGGACTCCTCACTCCTACGAGCAGTACTTC. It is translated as CASSRSWTPHSYEQYF.

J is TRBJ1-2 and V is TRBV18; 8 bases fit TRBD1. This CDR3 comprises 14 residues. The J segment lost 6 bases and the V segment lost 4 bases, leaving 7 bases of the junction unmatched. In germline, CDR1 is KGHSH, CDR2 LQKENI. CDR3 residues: CASSRQGMGDGYTF. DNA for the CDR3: TGTGCCAGCTCACGACAGGGGATGGGAGATGGCTACACCTTC.

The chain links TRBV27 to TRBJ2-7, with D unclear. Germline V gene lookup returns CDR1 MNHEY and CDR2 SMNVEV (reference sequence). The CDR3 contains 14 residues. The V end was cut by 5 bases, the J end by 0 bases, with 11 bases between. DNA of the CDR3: TGTGCCAGCAGTGTGGTTCGGAGCTCCTACGAGCAGTACTTC. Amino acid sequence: CASSVVRSSYEQYF.

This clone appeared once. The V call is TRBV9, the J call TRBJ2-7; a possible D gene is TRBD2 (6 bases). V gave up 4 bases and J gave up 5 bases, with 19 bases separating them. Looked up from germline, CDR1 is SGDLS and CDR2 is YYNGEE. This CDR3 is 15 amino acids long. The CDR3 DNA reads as TGTGCCAGCAGCTATACGGGACTGCCGGAAAACGAGCAGTACTTC. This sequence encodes CASSYTGLPENEQYF.

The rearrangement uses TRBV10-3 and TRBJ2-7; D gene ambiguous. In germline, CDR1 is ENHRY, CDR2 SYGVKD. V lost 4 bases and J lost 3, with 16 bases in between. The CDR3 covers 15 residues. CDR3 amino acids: CAISVNPYSGYEQYF. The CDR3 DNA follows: TGTGCCATCAGTGTAAACCCATATTCGGGCTACGAGCAGTACTTC.

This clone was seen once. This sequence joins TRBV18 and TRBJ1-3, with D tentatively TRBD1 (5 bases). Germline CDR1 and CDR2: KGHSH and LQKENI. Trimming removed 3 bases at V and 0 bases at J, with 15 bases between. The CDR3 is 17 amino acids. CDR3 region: CASSPPRGGSSGNTIYF. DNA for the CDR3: TGTGCCAGCTCACCTCCGCGTGGGGGGAGCTCTGGAAACACCATATATTTT.

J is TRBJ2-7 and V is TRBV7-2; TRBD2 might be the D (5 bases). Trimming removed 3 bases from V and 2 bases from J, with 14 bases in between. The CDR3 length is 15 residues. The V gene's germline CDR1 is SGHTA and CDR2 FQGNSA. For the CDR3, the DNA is TGTGCCAGCAGCTTTGAGGGTTATGGGGCCTACGAGCAGTACTTC. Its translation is CASSFEGYGAYEQYF.

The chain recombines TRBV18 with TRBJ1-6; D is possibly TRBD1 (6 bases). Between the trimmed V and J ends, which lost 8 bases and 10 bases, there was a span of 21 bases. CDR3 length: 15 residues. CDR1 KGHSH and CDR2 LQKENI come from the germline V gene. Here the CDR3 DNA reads TGTGCCAGCGCAACCCAACAGGGTTTTAGATCACCCCTCCACTTT. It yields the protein CASATQQGFRSPLHF. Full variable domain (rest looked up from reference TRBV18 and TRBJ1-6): NAGVMQNPRHLVRRRGQEARLRCSPMKGHSHVYWYRQLPEEGLKFMVYLQKENIIDESGMPKERFSAEFPKEGPSILRIQQVVRGDSAAYFCASATQQGFRSPLHFGNGTRLTVT.

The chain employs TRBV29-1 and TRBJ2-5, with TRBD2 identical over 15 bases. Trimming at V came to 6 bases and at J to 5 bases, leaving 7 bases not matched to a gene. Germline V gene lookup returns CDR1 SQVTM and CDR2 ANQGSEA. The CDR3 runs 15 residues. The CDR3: CSVHGLAGGRETQYF. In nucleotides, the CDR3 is TGCAGCGTCCACGGACTAGCGGGGGGGCGTGAGACCCAGTACTTC.

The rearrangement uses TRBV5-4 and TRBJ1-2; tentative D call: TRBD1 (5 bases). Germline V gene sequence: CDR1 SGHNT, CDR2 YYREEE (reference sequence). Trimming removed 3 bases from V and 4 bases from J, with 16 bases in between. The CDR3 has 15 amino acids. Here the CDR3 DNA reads TGTGCCAGCAGCTGGGGAACAGGTTTCGGCTATGGCTACACCTTC. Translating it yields CASSWGTGFGYGYTF.

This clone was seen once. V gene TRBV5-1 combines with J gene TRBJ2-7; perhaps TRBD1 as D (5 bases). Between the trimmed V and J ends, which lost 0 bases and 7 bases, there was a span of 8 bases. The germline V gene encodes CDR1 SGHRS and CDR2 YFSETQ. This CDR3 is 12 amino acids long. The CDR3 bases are TGCGCCAGCAGCTTGGAGGGGCGGGAGCAGTACTTC. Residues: CASSLEGREQYF.

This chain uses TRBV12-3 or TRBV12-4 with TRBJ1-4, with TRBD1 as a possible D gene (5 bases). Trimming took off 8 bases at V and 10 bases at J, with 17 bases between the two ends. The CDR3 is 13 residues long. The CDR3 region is CASASGGSGKLFF. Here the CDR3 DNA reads TGTGCCAGCGCTAGCGGGGGGAGTGGAAAACTGTTTTTT.

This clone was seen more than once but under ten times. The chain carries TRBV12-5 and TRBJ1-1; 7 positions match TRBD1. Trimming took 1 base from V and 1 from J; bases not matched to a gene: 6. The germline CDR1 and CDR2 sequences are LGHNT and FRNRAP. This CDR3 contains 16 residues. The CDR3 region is CASGLGSGGRNTEAFF. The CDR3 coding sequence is TGTGCTAGTGGTTTGGGATCAGGGGGTAGGAACACTGAAGCTTTCTTT. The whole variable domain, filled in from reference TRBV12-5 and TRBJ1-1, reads DARVTQTPRHKVTEMGQEVTMRCQPILGHNTVFWYRQTMMQGLELLAYFRNRAPLDDSGMPKDRFSAEMPDATLATLKIQPSEPRDSAVYFCASGLGSGGRNTEAFFGQGTRLTVV.

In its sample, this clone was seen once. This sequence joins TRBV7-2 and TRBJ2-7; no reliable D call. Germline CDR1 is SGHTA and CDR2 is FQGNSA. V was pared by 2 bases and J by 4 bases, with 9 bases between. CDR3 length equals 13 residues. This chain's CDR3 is CASSLSGRYEQYF. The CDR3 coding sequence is TGTGCCAGCAGCTTAAGTGGGCGTTACGAGCAGTACTTC. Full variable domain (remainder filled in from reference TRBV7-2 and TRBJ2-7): GAGVSQSPSNKVTEKGKDVELRCDPISGHTALYWYRQSLGQGLEFLIYFQGNSAPDKSGLPSDRFSAERTGGSVSTLTIQRTQQEDSAVYLCASSLSGRYEQYFGPGTRLTVT.

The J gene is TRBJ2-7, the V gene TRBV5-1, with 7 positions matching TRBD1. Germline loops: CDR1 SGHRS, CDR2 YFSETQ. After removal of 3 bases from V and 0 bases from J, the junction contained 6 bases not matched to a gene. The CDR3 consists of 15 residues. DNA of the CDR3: TGCGCCAGCAGCTGGGGGACAGCCCCCTCCTACGAGCAGTACTTC. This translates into CASSWGTAPSYEQYF.

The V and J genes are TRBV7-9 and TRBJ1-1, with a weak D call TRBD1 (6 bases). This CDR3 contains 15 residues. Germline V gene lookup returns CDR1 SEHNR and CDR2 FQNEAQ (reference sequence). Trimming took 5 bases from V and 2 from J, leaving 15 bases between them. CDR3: CASSPQGTPNTEAFF. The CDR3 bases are TGTGCCAGCAGCCCACAGGGCACTCCCAACACTGAAGCTTTCTTT.

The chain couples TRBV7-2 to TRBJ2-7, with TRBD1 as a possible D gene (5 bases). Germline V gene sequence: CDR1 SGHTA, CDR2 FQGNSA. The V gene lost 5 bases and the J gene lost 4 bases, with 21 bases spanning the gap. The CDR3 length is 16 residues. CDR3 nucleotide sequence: TGTGCCAGCAGCCTCATTGCCTCCACATCAGGGTACGAGCAGTACTTC. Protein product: CASSLIASTSGYEQYF.